Listed below are T cell receptor beta chains from one sample, sequenced in a study of control samples from healthy donors and cancer patients. Some clones are missing from TCRdb's copy, which holds only in-frame ones; the method was immunoSEQ multiplex PCR. The data hold about 17,000 clones, with 70% to 90% observed a single time. Specimen: PBMCs. The receptors here all came from a man in his fifties or sixties with head and neck cancer. CDR3s include the opening cysteine and the closing phenylalanine or tryptophan. The D gene is left open where the match is weak. Expanded clones are given a class, and other clones once, few, many or no size at all.

. | . | TRBJ2-5 | TRBV5-1 | TGCGCCAGCAGCTTGGTGTCAGGGGAAGAGACCCAGTACTTC | CASSLVSGEETQYF
. | . | TRBJ1-3 | TRBV9 | TGTGCCAGCAGCGCGAATCCCGGAAACACCATATATTTT | CASSANPGNTIYF
. | . | TRBJ2-7 | TRBV12-2 | TGTGCAAGTCGCTTAGATGGGTTCTACGAGCAGTACTTC | CASRLDGFYEQYF
. | TRBD2 | TRBJ2-1 | TRBV2 | TGTGCCAGCAGTGGCTATGGGGGGGTCTCCTACAATGAGCAGTTCTTC | CASSGYGGVSYNEQFF
. | . | TRBJ1-3 | TRBV4-1 | TGCGCCAGCAGCCAAGTCAATACCCGGGATCTCTCTGGAAACACCATATATTTT | CASSQVNTRDLSGNTIYF
. | TRBD2 | TRBJ2-3 | TRBV6-5 | TGTGCCAGCAGTTTTTCTAGCGGTACAGATACGCAGTATTTT | CASSFSSGTDTQYF
. | TRBD2 | TRBJ2-5 | TRBV5-4 | TGTGCCAGCAGCTTCCTAGCGGGGCAAGAGACCCAGTACTTC | CASSFLAGQETQYF
. | . | TRBJ2-7 | TRBV7-2 | TGTGCCAGCAGCTTAGGCGGTTCTCCGGCCTACGAGCAGTACTTC | CASSLGGSPAYEQYF
. | . | TRBJ1-5 | TRBV6-6 | TGTGCTTTACAGGAGGGAAGCAATCAGCCCCAGCATTTT | CALQEGSNQPQHF
once | . | TRBJ1-2 | TRBV18 | TGTGCCAGCTCACAAGGTACAGGGTTCGGCTACACCTTC | CASSQGTGFGYTF
. | TRBD1 | TRBJ1-2 | TRBV7-2 | TGTGCCAGCAGCTCCGGGACAGTTTTTTTTCAGGGTGGCTACACCTTC | CASSSGTVFFQGGYTF
. | . | TRBJ2-3 | TRBV7-9 | TGTGCCAGCGGCACAGATACGCAGTATTTT | CASGTDTQYF
. | . | TRBJ1-2 | TRBV23-1 | TGCGCCAGCAGGCTCGGGGGGGACTATGGCTACACCTTC | CASRLGGDYGYTF
. | . | TRBJ1-1 | TRBV10-3 | TGTGCCATCAGTGAGAGTCAGGACCTGAACACTGAAGCTTTCTTT | CAISESQDLNTEAFF
once | . | TRBJ1-2 | TRBV5-6 | TGTGCCAGCAGTGACAGGCAGGAAGGCTACACCTTC | CASSDRQEGYTF
. | TRBD1 | TRBJ1-1 | TRBV19 | TGTGCCAGTAAACGGGGGACAGGGACCACTGAAGCTTTCTTT | CASKRGTGTTEAFF
. | . | TRBJ2-2 | TRBV19 | TGTGCCAGTAGCGCGGGCCGGGGGAAGACCGGGGAGCTGTTTTTT | CASSAGRGKTGELFF
. | . | TRBJ2-2 | TRBV12-3/TRBV12-4 | TGTGCCAGCAGATGGGCGGACACCGGGGAGCTGTTTTTT | CASRWADTGELFF
. | . | TRBJ1-2 | TRBV5-4 | TGTGCCAGCAGCTTGGCCTCTGGGGGTACCTATGGCTACACCTTC | CASSLASGGTYGYTF
. | TRBD1 | TRBJ2-5 | TRBV4-1 | TGCGCCAGCAGCCAACTACAGGGGGGACAAGAGACCCAGTACTTC | CASSQLQGGQETQYF
. | TRBD1 | TRBJ1-1 | TRBV12-5 | TGTGCTGGACAGGGGCCGAACACTGAAGCTTTCTTT | CAGQGPNTEAFF
. | TRBD2 | TRBJ2-3 | TRBV19 | TGTGCCAGTAGTATCTCAGCGGGGAGGGTGAGCACAGATACGCAGTATTTT | CASSISAGRVSTDTQYF
. | . | TRBJ2-3 | TRBV7-3 | TGTGCCAGCAGCTTAAACTCGGTCGGGGATACGCAGTATTTT | CASSLNSVGDTQYF
. | . | TRBJ1-1 | TRBV18 | TGTGCCAGCTCACCCCGGACGGAACTTGACACTGAAGCTTTCTTT | CASSPRTELDTEAFF
. | TRBD2 | TRBJ2-3 | TRBV5-1 | TGCGCCAGCAGCGTCGGACTAGCGGGGGCCACAGATACGCAGTATTTT | CASSVGLAGATDTQYF
. | . | TRBJ2-2 | TRBV3-1/TRBV3-2 | TGTGCCAGCAGCTTCGCAGGCTCCACCGGGGAGCTGTTTTTT | CASSFAGSTGELFF
. | . | TRBJ1-2 | TRBV18 | TGTGCCAGCTCACCTACCACAGGGAACTATGGCTACACCTTC | CASSPTTGNYGYTF
. | . | TRBJ1-2 | TRBV7-2 | TGTGCCAGCAGCCGCCGGACAGAGAACTATGGCTACACCTTC | CASSRRTENYGYTF
. | . | TRBJ1-5 | TRBV6-2/TRBV6-3 | TGTGCCAGCAGTTACGGGGGGAGCAATCAGCCCCAGCATTTT | CASSYGGSNQPQHF
. | . | TRBJ2-7 | TRBV5-1 | TGCGCCAGCAGCTTGGCCGGCCTGTACGAGCAGTACTTC | CASSLAGLYEQYF
. | . | TRBJ1-1 | TRBV27 | TGTGCCAGCAGTTTATGGGCAGGGCTGAACACTGAAGCTTTCTTT | CASSLWAGLNTEAFF
few | . | TRBJ1-1 | TRBV9 | TGTGCCAGCAGCCCGAGACAGACTGGGGGCACTGAAGCTTTCTTT | CASSPRQTGGTEAFF
. | TRBD2 | TRBJ2-1 | TRBV5-1 | TGCGCCAGCAGCTTGGCCTTAACTAGCGGGGGAACCTACAATGAGCAGTTCTTC | CASSLALTSGGTYNEQFF
. | . | TRBJ2-5 | TRBV5-5 | TGTGCCAGCAGCTCCCTCCGGGGGCACGAGACCCAGTACTTC | CASSSLRGHETQYF
. | . | TRBJ1-2 | TRBV6-5 | TGTGCCAGCAGTCGGACAGAATCCTTCTATGGCTACACCTTC | CASSRTESFYGYTF
once | TRBD2 | TRBJ2-3 | TRBV2 | TGTGCCAGCAGCACCTCCGCGGGACTAGCGGGAGCGTTGTACACAGATACGCAGTATTTT | CASSTSAGLAGALYTDTQYF
. | . | TRBJ1-2 | TRBV7-2 | TGTGCCAGCAGCTTAGTCCGCTATGGCTACACCTTC | CASSLVRYGYTF
. | . | TRBJ1-5 | TRBV15 | TGTGCCACCAGCCTCCGCAGGGATCAGCCCCAGCATTTT | CATSLRRDQPQHF
. | . | TRBJ2-2 | TRBV10-3 | TGTGCCATCAATCAGCAGGGTGGCACCGGGGAGCTGTTTTTT | CAINQQGGTGELFF
. | . | TRBJ2-5 | TRBV19 | TGTGCCAGTAGTATAGCCGGTCTGTCAGAGACCCAGTACTTC | CASSIAGLSETQYF